Sequencing of this T cell receptor beta chain was carried out in a study of cytomegalovirus exposure and HLA in healthy donors. About the study: A subsequent analysis reported that the approximately 120 validation repertoires were produced on the same platform that had also been used for the 600 to 800 first-cohort repertoires. Study results and caveats: Subsequent analysis of the 120 or so validation repertoires found a tendency for first-cohort TCR clusters to co-occur. Reportedly, diagnosis of cytomegalovirus status by the classifier showed high specificity and sensitivity. Among TCR beta chains, those listed as cytomegalovirus-associated numbered over 150.

Method: immunoSEQ multiplex PCR; TCRdb's copy keeps in-frame clones and lacks some. The sample has tens of thousands of clones, 90% seen once. Notes on this clone: Its specificity is unknown.

Material: PBMCs. This TCR came from a man aged 18 to 30 in good health and CMV-seronegative.

The CDR3 spells CASSSQASTGGTEAFF. The CDR3 coding sequence is TGTGCCAGCAGCTCCCAAGCCTCGACAGGGGGCACTGAAGCTTTCTTT. The J gene is TRBJ1-1, the V gene TRBV5-6; TRBD1 matches 9 bases. The V gene's germline CDR1 is SGHDT and CDR2 YYEEEE. V lost 3 bases, J lost 4 bases, and 10 bases stayed unmatched. This CDR3 region has 16 residues. The variable domain in full, with the rest retrieved from reference TRBV5-6 and TRBJ1-1, is DAGVTQSPTHLIKTRGQQVTLRCSPKSGHDTVSWYQQALGQGPQFIFQYYEEEERQRGNFPDRFSGHQFPNYSSELNVNALLLGDSALYLCASSSQASTGGTEAFFGQGTRLTVV.